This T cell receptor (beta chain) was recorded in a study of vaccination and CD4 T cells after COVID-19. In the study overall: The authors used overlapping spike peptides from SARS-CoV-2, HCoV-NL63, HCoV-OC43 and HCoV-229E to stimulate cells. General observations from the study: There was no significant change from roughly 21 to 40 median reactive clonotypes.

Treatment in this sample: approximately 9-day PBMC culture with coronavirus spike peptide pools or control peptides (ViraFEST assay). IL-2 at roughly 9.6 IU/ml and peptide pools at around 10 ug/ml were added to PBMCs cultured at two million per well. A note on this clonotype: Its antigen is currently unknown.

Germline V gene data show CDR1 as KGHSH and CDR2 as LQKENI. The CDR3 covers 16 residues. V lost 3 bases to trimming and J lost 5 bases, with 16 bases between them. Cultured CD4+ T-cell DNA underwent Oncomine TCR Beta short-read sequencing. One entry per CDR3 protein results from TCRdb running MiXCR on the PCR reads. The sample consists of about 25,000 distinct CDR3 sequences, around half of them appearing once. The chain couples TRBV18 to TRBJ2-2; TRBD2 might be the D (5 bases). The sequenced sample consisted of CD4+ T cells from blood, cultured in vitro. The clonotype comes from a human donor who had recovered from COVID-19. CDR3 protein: CASSPRGGGNTGELFF. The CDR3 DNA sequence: TGTGCCAGCTCACCCCGTGGCGGAGGAAATACCGGGGAGCTGTTTTTT.